Described below is a single T cell receptor (beta chain) sequence and its context. No antigen is known for it. Sequencing ends 3 residues short of the CDR3 end; the germline J gene provides the rest. TCRdb keeps only in-frame clones here, not all; method: immunoSEQ multiplex PCR. Its clone listing holds about 45,000 clones. The data are from a study of T cells in women clearing cervical HPV infection. Whole-study context: Cases: HPV16-related CIN3 or worse on histology, a couple of invasive cancers.

CDR3 length: 15 amino acids. CDR1 is KGHSH and CDR2 is LQKENI in the germline V gene. Study-level findings and limits: It is unknown whether associations predate infection; no effector/memory or HPV-specific sorting.

This receptor was taken from a woman between 18 and 70 years old with a cervical HPV16 infection that either progressed to CIN3+ or cleared (not recorded which). The sequenced sample was blood buffy coat. The chain has TRBV18 and TRBJ1-2; 7 positions match TRBD1. CDR3 bases read: TGTGCCAGCTCACCCTACAGGGACAGCTCCTACGAC. It is translated as CASSPYRDSSYD. The whole CDR3 sequence is CASSPYRDSSYDYTF.